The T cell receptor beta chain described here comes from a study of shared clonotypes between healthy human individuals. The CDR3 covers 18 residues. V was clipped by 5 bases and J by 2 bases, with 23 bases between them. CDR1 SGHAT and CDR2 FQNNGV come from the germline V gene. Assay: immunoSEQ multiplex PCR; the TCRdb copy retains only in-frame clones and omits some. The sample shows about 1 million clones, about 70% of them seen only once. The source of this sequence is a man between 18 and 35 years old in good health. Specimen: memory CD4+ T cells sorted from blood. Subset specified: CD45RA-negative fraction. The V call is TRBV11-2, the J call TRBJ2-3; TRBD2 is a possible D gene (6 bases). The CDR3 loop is CASSPLEGAGKITDTQYF. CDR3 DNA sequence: TGTGCCAGCAGCCCTTTGGAAGGAGCGGGCAAGATCACAGATACGCAGTATTTT.